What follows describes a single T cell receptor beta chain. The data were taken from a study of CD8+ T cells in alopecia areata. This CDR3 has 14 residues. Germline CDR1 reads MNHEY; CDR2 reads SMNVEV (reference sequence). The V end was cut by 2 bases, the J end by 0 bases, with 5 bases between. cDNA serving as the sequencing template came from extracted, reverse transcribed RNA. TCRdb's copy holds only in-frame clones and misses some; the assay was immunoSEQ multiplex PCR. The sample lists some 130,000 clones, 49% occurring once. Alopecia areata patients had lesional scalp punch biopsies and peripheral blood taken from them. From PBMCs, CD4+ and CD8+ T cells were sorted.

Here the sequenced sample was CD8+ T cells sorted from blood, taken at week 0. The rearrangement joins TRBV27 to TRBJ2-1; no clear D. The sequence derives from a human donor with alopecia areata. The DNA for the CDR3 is TGTGCCAGCAGTTTAGGGGTCTCCTACAATGAGCAGTTCTTC. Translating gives CASSLGVSYNEQFF.